This entry describes one T cell receptor beta chain. Its antigen is not identified. The entry originates in a study of beta chain features in type 1 diabetes. Study results and caveats: Significant though moderate, a shortening of TCRB CDR3s appeared in all four CD4+ subsets of Type 1 diabetes patients. Naive, central memory and Treg TCRB repertoires appeared more alike in patients than in healthy donors.

Sequenced material consisted of expressed TCRB transcripts (all of the isolated RNA was reverse transcribed). Libraries were prepared by immunoSEQ multiplex PCR; TCRdb keeps only in-frame clonotypes and omits some of them. The top ten hold roughly 0.04% of the sample, which has more than 550,000 clones, over 11% seen once. This receptor was obtained from a man aged 18 to 30 with type 1 diabetes. The sequencing input was naive CD4+ T cells from blood.

In DNA, the CDR3 is TGTGCCAGCACCAACGGAGTTGGCTACACCTTC. Translated: CASTNGVGYTF. The chain joins TRBV6-5 to TRBJ1-2; the D is unclear. Germline V gene sequence: CDR1 MNHEY, CDR2 SVGAGI. V gave up 7 bases and J gave up 7 bases, with 10 bases separating them. The CDR3 loop spans 11 amino acids.